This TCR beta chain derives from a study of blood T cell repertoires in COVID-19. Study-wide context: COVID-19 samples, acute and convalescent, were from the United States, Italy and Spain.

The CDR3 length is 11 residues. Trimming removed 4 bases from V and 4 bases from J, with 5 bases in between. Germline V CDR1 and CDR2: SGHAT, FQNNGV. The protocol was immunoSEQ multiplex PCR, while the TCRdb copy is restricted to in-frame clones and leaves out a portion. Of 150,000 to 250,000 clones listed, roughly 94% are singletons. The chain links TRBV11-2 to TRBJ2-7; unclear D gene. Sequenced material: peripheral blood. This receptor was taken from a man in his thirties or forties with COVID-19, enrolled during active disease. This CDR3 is CASSSMYEQYF. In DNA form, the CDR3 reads TGTGCCAGCAGCTCTATGTACGAGCAGTACTTC. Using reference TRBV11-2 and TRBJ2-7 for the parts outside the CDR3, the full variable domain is EAGVAQSPRYKIIEKRQSVAFWCNPISGHATLYWYQQILGQGPKLLIQFQNNGVVDDSQLPKDRFSAERLKGVDSTLKIQPAKLEDSAVYLCASSSMYEQYFGPGTRLTVT.